The 21 T cell receptor beta chains given below trace back to one sample, sequenced in a study of blood T cell repertoires in COVID-19. Method: immunoSEQ multiplex PCR; TCRdb's copy keeps in-frame clones and lacks some. The data contain about 480,000 clones, about 88% of them singletons. The sample taken for sequencing was peripheral blood. These receptors all come from a man aged 18 to 30 with COVID-19, enrolled during active disease.

The rearrangement joins TRBV18 to TRBJ1-3, with TRBD1 as a possible D gene (5 bases). The CDR3 has 16 residues. Trimming pared 1 base from V and 0 bases from J, leaving 10 bases between. Germline CDR1 KGHSH, CDR2 LQKENI. CDR3 DNA: TGTGCCAGCTCACCACGAAGCAGGGACTCTGGAAACACCATATATTTT. Encoded protein: CASSPRSRDSGNTIYF.

The genes are TRBV6-6 and TRBJ2-2; a weak D match, TRBD2 (5 bases). V was trimmed by 2 bases and J by 6 bases, leaving 10 bases between them. CDR3 length equals 14 residues. Germline lookup yields CDR1 MNHNY and CDR2 SVGAGI (reference sequence). The CDR3 nucleotides read TGTGCCAGCAGTTACGAAGCGGAAGCCGGGGAGCTGTTTTTT. This codes for CASSYEAEAGELFF.

The chain couples TRBV5-1 to TRBJ2-7, with a possible D match to TRBD2 (7 bases). Per germline, CDR1 SGHRS and CDR2 YFSETQ. This CDR3 is built from 16 residues. V was cut by 3 bases and J by 2 bases, with 18 bases left in between. The CDR3 nucleotides are TGCGCCAGCAGCTGGGGGCCGGGGGGCCGGACCTACGAGCAGTACTTC. Protein product: CASSWGPGGRTYEQYF. Full variable domain (missing parts from reference TRBV5-1 and TRBJ2-7): KAGVTQTPRYLIKTRGQQVTLSCSPISGHRSVSWYQQTPGQGLQFLFEYFSETQRNKGNFPGRFSGRQFSNSRSEMNVSTLELGDSALYLCASSWGPGGRTYEQYFGPGTRLTVT.

The rearrangement links TRBV7-7 to TRBJ2-5; 11 bases line up with TRBD2. The V and J ends lost 4 bases and 4 bases, in that order; junction bases with no gene match: 8. Germline V gives CDR1 SSHAT, CDR2 FNYEAQ (reference sequence). This CDR3 is 16 amino acids long. For the CDR3, the DNA is TGTGCCAGCAGCTATTTAGCGGGGGGGCCTGGAGAGACCCAGTACTTC. Encoded protein: CASSYLAGGPGETQYF.

V usage is TRBV29-1 and J usage is TRBJ1-2; tentatively, D is TRBD1 (5 bases). Germline CDR1 is SQVTM and CDR2 is ANQGSEA. Trimming removed 4 bases from V and 4 bases from J, with 16 bases in between. The CDR3 contains 14 residues. The CDR3 spells CSVVVTASRYGYTF. Written as DNA, the CDR3 is TGCAGCGTTGTAGTGACAGCCTCCCGCTATGGCTACACCTTC. Looking up the rest from reference TRBV29-1 and TRBJ1-2 gives the full variable domain: SAVISQKPSRDICQRGTSLTIQCQVDSQVTMMFWYRQQPGQSLTLIATANQGSEATYESGFVIDKFPISRPNLTFSTLTVSNMSPEDSSIYLCSVVVTASRYGYTFGSGTRLTVV.

The rearrangement uses TRBV5-8 and TRBJ2-3; weak D call: TRBD2 (5 bases). V lost 3 bases to trimming and J lost 6 bases, with 14 bases between them. CDR3 length: 14 residues. In germline, CDR1 is SGHTS, CDR2 YDEGEE. This CDR3 is CASSSTRGSDTQYF. The CDR3 DNA reads as TGTGCCAGCAGCTCCACGAGAGGGTCGGATACGCAGTATTTT. Drawing the rest from reference TRBV5-8 and TRBJ2-3, the complete variable domain is EAGVTQSPTHLIKTRGQQATLRCSPISGHTSVYWYQQALGLGLQFLLWYDEGEERNRGNFPPRFSGRQFPNYSSELNVNALELEDSALYLCASSSTRGSDTQYFGPGTRLTVL.

This chain links TRBV5-1 with TRBJ2-3; 8 nucleotides agree with TRBD2. The V gene's germline CDR1 is SGHRS and CDR2 YFSETQ. V shed 4 bases and J 4 bases; nucleotides not matched to a gene: 5. The CDR3 is made up of 14 amino acids. CDR3 region: CASSLGTSSDTQYF. In nucleotides, the CDR3 is TGCGCCAGCAGCCTGGGGACTAGTTCAGATACGCAGTATTTT. The full variable domain, in which reference TRBV5-1 and TRBJ2-3 provide the parts outside the CDR3, is KAGVTQTPRYLIKTRGQQVTLSCSPISGHRSVSWYQQTPGQGLQFLFEYFSETQRNKGNFPGRFSGRQFSNSRSEMNVSTLELGDSALYLCASSLGTSSDTQYFGPGTRLTVL.

The chain employs TRBV5-1 and TRBJ1-4, with D perhaps matching TRBD1 (6 bases). The CDR3 is made up of 13 amino acids. Trimming left V 7 bases short and J 2 bases short, with 9 bases between. The V gene's germline CDR1 is SGHRS and CDR2 YFSETQ. CDR3 sequence: CASSQGTNEKLFF. In DNA, the CDR3 is TGCGCCAGCTCACAGGGTACTAATGAAAAACTGTTTTTT.

The V call is TRBV5-4, the J call TRBJ2-1; D might be TRBD1 (5 bases). The CDR3 contains 15 residues. Trimming took 1 base from V and 0 from J, leaving 8 bases between them. Germline V CDR1 and CDR2: SGHNT, YYREEE (reference sequence). This chain's CDR3 is CASSLTGNSYNEQFF. The CDR3 coding sequence is TGTGCCAGCAGCTTGACAGGCAACTCCTACAATGAGCAGTTCTTC. The variable domain in full, completed from reference TRBV5-4 and TRBJ2-1, reads ETGVTQSPTHLIKTRGQQVTLRCSSQSGHNTVSWYQQALGQGPQFIFQYYREEENGRGNFPPRFSGLQFPNYSSELNVNALELDDSALYLCASSLTGNSYNEQFFGPGTRLTVL.

The V call is TRBV24-1, the J call TRBJ2-3, with 8 bases fitting TRBD1. Germline-derived CDR1 and CDR2 are KGHDR and SFDVKD. CDR3 size: 13 residues. V gave up 7 bases and J gave up 5 bases; unmatched junction bases: 4. CDR3 protein: CATRDRALDTQYF. The CDR3 nucleotides are TGTGCCACCAGGGACAGGGCTTTAGATACGCAGTATTTT.

The chain combines TRBV7-8 with TRBJ2-7; TRBD2 matches at 10 bases. Germline V gene sequence: CDR1 SGHVS, CDR2 FQNEAQ. Unmatched junction bases numbered 6, after V lost 5 bases and J lost 2 bases. The CDR3 length is 15 residues. The CDR3 sequence is CASSNRTSGTYEQYF. The CDR3 DNA reads TGTGCCAGCAGCAATAGGACTAGCGGAACCTACGAGCAGTACTTC.

The V call is TRBV19, the J call TRBJ2-5, with a weak D call TRBD1 (6 bases). Germline CDR1 is LNHDA and CDR2 is SQIVND (reference sequence). The CDR3 totals 17 residues. V was clipped by 3 bases and J by 3 bases, with 20 bases between them. For the CDR3, the DNA is TGTGCCAGTAGTATGCGGTGGATTGTGGACAGAGAAGAGACCCAGTACTTC. It codes for CASSMRWIVDREETQYF.

The gene calls are TRBV27 and TRBJ1-3, with 7 bases fitting TRBD1. J gave up 4 bases and V 6 bases, and 6 bases lay outside the gene matches. This CDR3 has 14 amino acids. Germline V gene data show CDR1 as MNHEY and CDR2 as SMNVEV (reference sequence). This chain's CDR3 is CASSLTGHGNTIYF. The CDR3 nucleotides are TGTGCCAGCAGCTTGACAGGGCACGGAAACACCATATATTTT.

This chain uses TRBV28 with TRBJ2-1, with D possibly TRBD2 on 6 matching bases. CDR3 length: 16 residues. With 3 bases removed from V and 4 bases from J, the gap between germline ends came to 16 bases. From germline, CDR1 is MDHEN and CDR2 SYDVKM. The CDR3 region has the DNA TGTGCCAGCAGTTTTACTGCGGGGACGATTTACAATGAGCAGTTCTTC. Translation: CASSFTAGTIYNEQFF.

The chain carries TRBV19 and TRBJ2-1; 9 bases align to TRBD2. After removal of 0 bases from V and 8 bases from J, the junction contained 14 bases not matched to a gene. CDR1 and CDR2 from the germline V gene are LNHDA and SQIVND (reference sequence). The CDR3 loop spans 18 amino acids. This CDR3 is CASSIDPPGRGGRHEQFF. As DNA, the CDR3 is TGTGCCAGTAGTATAGATCCCCCAGGGCGGGGGGGCCGCCATGAGCAGTTCTTC.

The chain has TRBV6-6 and TRBJ1-1, with 8 bases fitting TRBD1. This CDR3 is 15 amino acids long. V dropped 4 bases and J dropped 1; count of bases not matched to a gene: 5. The V gene's germline CDR1 is MNHNY and CDR2 SVGAGI (reference sequence). DNA for the CDR3: TGTGCCAGCAGTTCCCGACAGGGGAAGAACACTGAAGCTTTCTTT. As protein: CASSSRQGKNTEAFF.

The chain combines TRBV9 with TRBJ2-5; 8 positions match TRBD2. The CDR3 is made up of 17 amino acids. The V gene end was trimmed by 0 bases and the J gene end by 5 bases; junction bases not matched to a gene: 12. Germline values: CDR1 SGDLS, CDR2 YYNGEE. CDR3: CASSVGASGSLRETQYF. In DNA form, the CDR3 reads TGTGCCAGCAGCGTAGGGGCCAGCGGGAGTCTCCGGGAGACCCAGTACTTC. Filled out from reference TRBV9 and TRBJ2-5, the complete variable domain reads DSGVTQTPKHLITATGQRVTLRCSPRSGDLSVYWYQQSLDQGLQFLIQYYNGEERAKGNILERFSAQQFPDLHSELNLSSLELGDSALYFCASSVGASGSLRETQYFGPGTRLLVL.

Concerning this clone itself: Its ends do not fully match the called genes, so a read error is possible. The chain recombines TRBV19 with TRBJ1-1, with TRBD1 as a possible D gene (6 bases). Germline V gene sequence: CDR1 LNHDA, CDR2 SQIVND (reference sequence). The CDR3 consists of 14 residues. CDR3 region: CASRAWGLNSEAFF. The CDR3 DNA sequence: TGTGCCAGTAGAGCGTGGGGGCTGAACTCTGAAGCTTTCTTT.

In this sample, this clone turned up many times. Other nucleotide sequences from this sample produce the same CDR3. This sequence joins TRBV7-3 and TRBJ2-3; D is unresolved. The CDR3 is 14 amino acids. The germline CDR1 and CDR2 sequences are SGHTA and FQGTGA. V lost 2 bases and J lost 0, with 6 bases in between. CDR3 amino acids: CASSLSVSTDTQYF. DNA of the CDR3: TGTGCCAGCAGCTTATCGGTTAGCACAGATACGCAGTATTTT.

This clone was seen a single time. The J gene is TRBJ2-7, the V gene TRBV10-2; 10 bases agree with TRBD2. Germline CDR1 reads WSHSY; CDR2 reads SAAADI. J gave up 6 bases and V 6 bases, and 11 bases lay outside the gene matches. The CDR3 length is 15 residues. In DNA form, the CDR3 reads TGCGCCAGCAGGGTCCCCTCTACTAGCGGGGTCGAGCAGTACTTC. It codes for CASRVPSTSGVEQYF.

This chain links TRBV3-1 (or the pseudogene TRBV3-2) with TRBJ2-7, with a possible D match to TRBD1 (6 bases). CDR3 size: 14 residues. V lost 1 base to trimming and J lost 4 bases, with 11 bases between them. Germline-derived CDR1 and CDR2 are LGHDT and YNNKEL (reference sequence). The CDR3 bases are TGTGCCAGCAGCCAAGGGACAGAAGCATACGAGCAGTACTTC. This codes for CASSQGTEAYEQYF.